This passage covers 20 T cell receptor beta chains from one sample sequenced in a study of spatial heterogeneity in lung cancer. One entry per CDR3 protein results from TCRdb running MiXCR on the 5' RACE reads. Of roughly 79,000 distinct CDR3 sequences in the sample, around 7.3% were seen once. Time point here: sample taken at primary tumor resection. The sample was PBMCs, taken at surgery. The receptors originated from a male donor with early-stage non-small cell lung cancer.

This clonotype was counted ten times or more. The chain recombines TRBV27 with TRBJ2-7; D unresolved. Germline lookup yields CDR1 MNHEY and CDR2 SMNVEV (reference sequence). With 4 bases removed from V and 7 bases from J, the gap between germline ends came to 14 bases. The CDR3 sequence is 13 residues long. The chain's CDR3 is CASSSNTYGEQYF. In DNA form, the CDR3 reads TGTGCCAGCAGTTCCAATACCTATGGGGAGCAGTACTTC.

This clonotype was counted many times. This chain uses TRBV19 with TRBJ2-1, with D possibly TRBD2 on 5 matching bases. The length of the CDR3 is 14 residues. Germline V CDR1 and CDR2: LNHDA, SQIVND (reference sequence). The V gene lost 2 bases and the J gene lost 10 bases, with 15 bases spanning the gap. The CDR3 region is CASSIMGVVEEQFF. For the CDR3, the DNA is TGTGCCAGTAGTATAATGGGAGTGGTCGAAGAGCAGTTCTTC.

This clonotype was picked up many times. CDR3 in amino acids: CASRPGLAGGRDEQFF. The CDR3, as DNA: TGTGCCAGCAGACCCGGACTAGCGGGAGGAAGAGATGAGCAGTTCTTC. This sequence joins TRBV6-2 or TRBV6-3 and TRBJ2-1; 14 positions agree with TRBD2. Germline loops: CDR1 MNHEY, CDR2 SVGEGT. The CDR3 sequence is 16 residues long. Unmatched junction bases numbered 9, after V lost 6 bases and J lost 8 bases.

The rearrangement links TRBV3-1 to TRBJ2-7, with D perhaps matching TRBD2 (7 bases). Trimming shortened V by 4 bases and J by 2 bases, and 15 bases separated the two germline ends. Germline V gene sequence: CDR1 LGHDT, CDR2 YNNKEL (reference sequence). This CDR3 contains 15 residues. The CDR3 nucleotides read TGTGCCAGCAGCCTGGGGGCTAGCGGAACCTACGAGCAGTACTTC. Amino acid sequence: CASSLGASGTYEQYF.

This clonotype was counted many times. The CDR3 region is CASSYSTTGSGTEAFF. The DNA for the CDR3 is TGTGCCAGCAGTTACTCAACTACAGGGTCGGGCACTGAAGCTTTCTTT. V usage is TRBV6-5 and J usage is TRBJ1-1, with D maybe TRBD1 (6 bases). The CDR3 length is 16 residues. V lost 0 bases and J 4 bases, leaving 15 bases between the germline ends. The germline V gene encodes CDR1 MNHEY and CDR2 SVGAGI.

The CDR3 protein is CASSPLAGGDEQYF. The CDR3 DNA is TGCGCCAGCAGCCCATTAGCGGGAGGAGACGAGCAGTACTTC. This rearrangement joins TRBV5-1 to TRBJ2-7; TRBD2 matches at 10 bases. The CDR3 extends over 14 amino acids. With 4 bases clipped from V and 5 bases from J, the junction kept 6 bases outside the gene matches. Germline loops: CDR1 SGHRS, CDR2 YFSETQ.

This clonotype appeared a few times. CDR3 bases: TGTGCCAGCTCTTCCGACAGGGCGGATGGCTACACCTTC. Protein sequence: CASSSDRADGYTF. V gene TRBV18 combines with J gene TRBJ1-2, with 7 nucleotides matching TRBD1. Germline V gives CDR1 KGHSH, CDR2 LQKENI. The V segment lost 6 bases and the J segment 6 bases; nucleotides outside the gene matches: 7. CDR3 length: 13 residues. The entire variable domain, with the rest obtained from reference TRBV18 and TRBJ1-2, is as follows: NAGVMQNPRHLVRRRGQEARLRCSPMKGHSHVYWYRQLPEEGLKFMVYLQKENIIDESGMPKERFSAEFPKEGPSILRIQQVVRGDSAAYFCASSSDRADGYTFGSGTRLTVV.

V and J are TRBV7-9 and TRBJ1-1; no definite D call. The CDR3 has 12 amino acids. Trimming left V 4 bases short and J 7 bases short, with 10 bases between. Germline V gives CDR1 SEHNR, CDR2 FQNEAQ (reference sequence). Here the CDR3 DNA reads TGTGCCAGCAGCTCGGGCCATTATGAAGCTTTCTTT. As protein: CASSSGHYEAFF.

This clonotype was seen repeatedly, ten times or more. This rearrangement joins TRBV7-9 to TRBJ2-5, with 8 positions matching TRBD2. Germline CDR1 reads SEHNR; CDR2 reads FQNEAQ (reference sequence). This CDR3 is built from 15 residues. V trimming: 0 bases; J trimming: 3 bases; junction bases outside the gene matches: 3. CDR3 protein: CASSLASGSEETQYF. Written as DNA, the CDR3 is TGTGCCAGCAGCTTAGCCAGCGGGAGTGAAGAGACCCAGTACTTC.

This rearrangement joins TRBV5-1 to TRBJ1-1; D call uncertain. The CDR3 extends over 13 amino acids. V was trimmed by 2 bases and J by 3 bases, leaving 8 bases between them. Germline CDR1 is SGHRS and CDR2 is YFSETQ. The CDR3 reads CASSFSRDTEAFF. As DNA, the CDR3 is TGCGCCAGCAGCTTTTCCAGAGACACTGAAGCTTTCTTT.

This clonotype has more than one count but fewer than ten. The V gene is TRBV7-7, the J gene TRBJ2-1; D possibly corresponds to TRBD1 (5 bases). Trimming left V 1 base short and J 7 bases short, with 8 bases between. The germline V gene encodes CDR1 SSHAT and CDR2 FNYEAQ (reference sequence). The CDR3 has 13 amino acids. In DNA form, the CDR3 reads TGTGCCAGCAGCTTAGATCAGGGAAATGAGCAGTTCTTC. It yields the protein CASSLDQGNEQFF.

The gene calls are TRBV4-2 and TRBJ2-5; no clear D. V gave up 2 bases and J gave up 5 bases, with 15 bases separating them. From germline, CDR1 is LGHNA and CDR2 YNFKEQ. This CDR3 spans 15 amino acids. CDR3 residues: CASSQHQLLRETQYF. The DNA for the CDR3 is TGTGCCAGCAGCCAACATCAGTTGCTACGGGAGACCCAGTACTTC.

This chain connects TRBV6-6 to TRBJ2-7; possible D gene TRBD2, 6 bases. The CDR3 runs to 13 residues. Trimming shortened V by 7 bases and J by 3 bases, and 13 bases separated the two germline ends. Germline CDR1 MNHNY, CDR2 SVGAGI (reference sequence). The CDR3 here is CASTAGRNYEQYF. The CDR3 nucleotides read TGTGCCAGCACTGCGGGACGGAACTACGAGCAGTACTTC.

This clonotype was counted a few times. The chain uses TRBV11-3 and TRBJ2-7; 10 bases are a match to TRBD2. V lost 5 bases, J lost 2 bases, and 3 bases stayed unmatched. Per the germline V gene, CDR1 is SGHNT and CDR2 is YENEEA. The CDR3 covers 14 residues. CDR3 loop: CASSRTSGPYEQYF. Written as DNA, the CDR3 is TGTGCCAGCAGCCGGACTAGCGGCCCCTACGAGCAGTACTTC.

The gene calls are TRBV18 and TRBJ2-2; no definite D call. Between the trimmed V and J ends, which lost 1 base and 3 bases, there was a span of 12 bases. CDR1 and CDR2 (germline): KGHSH, LQKENI. CDR3 length equals 16 residues. The CDR3: CASSPQSGPDTGELFF. The CDR3, as DNA: TGTGCCAGCTCACCACAATCAGGCCCTGACACCGGGGAGCTGTTTTTT. Supplemented by reference TRBV18 and TRBJ2-2, the full variable domain reads NAGVMQNPRHLVRRRGQEARLRCSPMKGHSHVYWYRQLPEEGLKFMVYLQKENIIDESGMPKERFSAEFPKEGPSILRIQQVVRGDSAAYFCASSPQSGPDTGELFFGEGSRLTVL.

This clonotype was recorded many times. The rearrangement joins TRBV5-1 to TRBJ1-5; TRBD1 matches 9 bases. This CDR3 comprises 15 residues. From germline, CDR1 is SGHRS and CDR2 YFSETQ. V shed 0 bases and J 5 bases; nucleotides not matched to a gene: 3. As DNA, the CDR3 is TGCGCCAGCAGCTTGGAGGGACAGGGCCATCAGCCCCAGCATTTT. Amino acid sequence: CASSLEGQGHQPQHF.

In its sample, this clonotype was seen a few times. Its ends do not fully match the called genes, so a read error is possible. V is TRBV2 and J is TRBJ1-1, with unresolved D. The V gene's germline CDR1 is SNHLY and CDR2 FYNNEI. The CDR3 totals 11 residues. CDR3 in amino acids: CVSKVVTEAFF. In DNA form, the CDR3 reads TGTGTCAGCAAGGTGGTTACTGAAGCTTTCTTT.

The J gene is TRBJ2-3, the V gene TRBV3-1; TRBD2 aligns across 9 bases. Germline-derived CDR1 and CDR2 are LGHDT and YNNKEL (reference sequence). Trimming took 1 base from V and 2 from J; bases not matched to a gene: 7. There are 17 residues in the CDR3. CDR3 protein: CASSQGWTSANTDTQYF. The DNA of the CDR3 is TGTGCCAGCAGCCAAGGATGGACTAGCGCCAACACAGATACGCAGTATTTT.

This clonotype was seen a few times. The V and J genes are TRBV7-3 and TRBJ2-1; 13 nucleotides match TRBD2. Looked up from germline, CDR1 is SGHTA and CDR2 is FQGTGA. V gave up 5 bases and J gave up 7 bases; unmatched junction bases: 5. This CDR3 is 15 amino acids long. In DNA form, the CDR3 reads TGTGCCAGCAGCGAACCGGGACTAGCGGGGAATGAGCAGTTCTTC. This codes for CASSEPGLAGNEQFF.

In this sample, this clonotype turned up many times. The CDR3 DNA sequence: TGTGCCAGCAGCCCAGGACAGGGATCGAATCAGCCCCAGCATTTT. Its translation: CASSPGQGSNQPQHF. The V and J genes are TRBV9 and TRBJ1-5; 8 positions agree with TRBD1. V shed 4 bases, J shed 4 bases, and the junction held 7 bases outside the gene matches. CDR1 SGDLS and CDR2 YYNGEE come from the germline V gene. The CDR3 totals 15 residues.